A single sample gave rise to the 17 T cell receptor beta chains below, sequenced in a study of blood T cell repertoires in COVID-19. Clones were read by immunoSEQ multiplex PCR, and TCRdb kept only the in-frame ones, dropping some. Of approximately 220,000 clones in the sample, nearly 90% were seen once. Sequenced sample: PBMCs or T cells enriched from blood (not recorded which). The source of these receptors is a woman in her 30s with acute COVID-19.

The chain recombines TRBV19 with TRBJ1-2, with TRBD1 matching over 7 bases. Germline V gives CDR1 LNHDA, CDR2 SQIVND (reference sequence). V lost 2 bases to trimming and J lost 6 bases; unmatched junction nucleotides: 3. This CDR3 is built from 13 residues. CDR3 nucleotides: TGTGCCAGTAGTATAATAACAGGGGATGGCTACACCTTC. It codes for CASSIITGDGYTF.

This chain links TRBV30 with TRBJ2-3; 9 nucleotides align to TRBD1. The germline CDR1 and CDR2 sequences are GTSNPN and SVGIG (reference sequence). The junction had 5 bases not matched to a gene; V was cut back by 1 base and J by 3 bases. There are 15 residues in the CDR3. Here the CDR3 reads CAWSAGDRVTDTQYF. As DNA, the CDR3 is TGTGCCTGGAGTGCCGGGGACAGGGTTACAGATACGCAGTATTTT.

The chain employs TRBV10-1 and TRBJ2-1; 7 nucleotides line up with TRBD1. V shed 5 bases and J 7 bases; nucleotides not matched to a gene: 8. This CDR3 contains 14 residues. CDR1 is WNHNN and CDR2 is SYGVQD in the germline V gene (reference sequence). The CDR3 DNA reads TGCGCCAGCAGTTGGACAGGACCCTCGAATGAGCAGTTCTTC. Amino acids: CASSWTGPSNEQFF.

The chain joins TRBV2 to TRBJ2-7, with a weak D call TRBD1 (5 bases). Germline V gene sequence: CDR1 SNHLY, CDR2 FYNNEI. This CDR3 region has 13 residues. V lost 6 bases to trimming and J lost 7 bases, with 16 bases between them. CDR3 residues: CASSLLGAREQYF. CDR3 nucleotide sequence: TGTGCCAGCAGCCTCCTTGGGGCTAGAGAGCAGTACTTC.

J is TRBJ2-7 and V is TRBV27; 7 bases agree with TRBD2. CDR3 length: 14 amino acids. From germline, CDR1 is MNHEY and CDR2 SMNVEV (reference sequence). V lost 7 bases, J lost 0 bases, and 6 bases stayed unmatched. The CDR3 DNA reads TGTGCCAGCACCGGGGGGACTGACTCCTACGAGCAGTACTTC. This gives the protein CASTGGTDSYEQYF.

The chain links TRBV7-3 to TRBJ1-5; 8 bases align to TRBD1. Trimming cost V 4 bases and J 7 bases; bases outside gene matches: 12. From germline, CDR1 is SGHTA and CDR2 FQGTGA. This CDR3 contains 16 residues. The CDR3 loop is CASSSHPGQALQPQHF. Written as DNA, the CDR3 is TGTGCCAGCAGCTCGCACCCGGGACAGGCCTTACAGCCCCAGCATTTT.

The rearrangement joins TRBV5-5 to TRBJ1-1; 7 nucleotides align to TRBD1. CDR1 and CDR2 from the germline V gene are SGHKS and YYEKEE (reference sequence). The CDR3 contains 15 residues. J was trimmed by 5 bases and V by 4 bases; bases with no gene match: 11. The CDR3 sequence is CASSLVQGTLTEAFF. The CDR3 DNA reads TGTGCCAGCAGCCTAGTACAGGGGACTTTGACTGAAGCTTTCTTT. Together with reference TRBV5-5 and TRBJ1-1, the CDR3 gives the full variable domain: DAGVTQSPTHLIKTRGQQVTLRCSPISGHKSVSWYQQVLGQGPQFIFQYYEKEERGRGNFPDRFSARQFPNYSSELNVNALLLGDSALYLCASSLVQGTLTEAFFGQGTRLTVV.

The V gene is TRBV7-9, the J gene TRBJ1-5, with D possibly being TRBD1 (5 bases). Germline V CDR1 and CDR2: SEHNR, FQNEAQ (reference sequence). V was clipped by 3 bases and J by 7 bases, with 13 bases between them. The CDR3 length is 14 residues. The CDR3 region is CASSFSGPEQPQHF. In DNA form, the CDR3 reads TGTGCCAGCAGCTTCTCAGGGCCGGAACAGCCCCAGCATTTT.

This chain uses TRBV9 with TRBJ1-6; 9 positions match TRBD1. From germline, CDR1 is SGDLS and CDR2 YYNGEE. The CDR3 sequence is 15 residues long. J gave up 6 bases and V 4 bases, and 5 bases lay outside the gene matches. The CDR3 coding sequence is TGTGCCAGCAGCCTGGGACAGGGACGTAATTCACCCCTCCACTTT. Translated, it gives CASSLGQGRNSPLHF.

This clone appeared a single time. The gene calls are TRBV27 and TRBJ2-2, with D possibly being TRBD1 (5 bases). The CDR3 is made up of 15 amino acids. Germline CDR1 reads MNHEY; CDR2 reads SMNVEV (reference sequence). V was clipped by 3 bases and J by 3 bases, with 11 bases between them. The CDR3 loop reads CASSFSQGDTGELFF. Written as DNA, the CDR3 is TGTGCCAGCAGTTTTAGCCAGGGTGACACCGGGGAGCTGTTTTTT.

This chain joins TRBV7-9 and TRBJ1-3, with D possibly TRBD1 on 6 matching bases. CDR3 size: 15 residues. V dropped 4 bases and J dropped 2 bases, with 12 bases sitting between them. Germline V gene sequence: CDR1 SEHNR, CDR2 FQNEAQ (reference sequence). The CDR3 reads CASSSRGVPGNTIYF. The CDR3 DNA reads TGTGCCAGCAGCTCCAGGGGCGTCCCTGGAAACACCATATATTTT.

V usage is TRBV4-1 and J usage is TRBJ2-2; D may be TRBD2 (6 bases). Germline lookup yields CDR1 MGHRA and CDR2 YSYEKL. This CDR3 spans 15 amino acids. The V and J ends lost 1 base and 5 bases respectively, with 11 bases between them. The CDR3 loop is CASSQVAAGTGELFF. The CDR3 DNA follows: TGCGCCAGCAGCCAAGTCGCGGCGGGGACCGGGGAGCTGTTTTTT.

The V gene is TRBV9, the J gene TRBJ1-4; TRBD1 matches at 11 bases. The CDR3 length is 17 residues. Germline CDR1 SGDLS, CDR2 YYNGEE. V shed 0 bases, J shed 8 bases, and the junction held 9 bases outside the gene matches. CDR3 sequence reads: CASSVGTLDRGPEKLFF. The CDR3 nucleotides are TGTGCCAGCAGCGTAGGTACCTTGGACAGGGGGCCCGAAAAACTGTTTTTT.

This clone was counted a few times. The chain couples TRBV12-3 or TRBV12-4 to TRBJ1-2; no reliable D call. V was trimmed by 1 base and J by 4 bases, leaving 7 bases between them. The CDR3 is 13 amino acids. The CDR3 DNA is TGTGCCAGCAGTTTAGATACTGTCTATGGCTACACCTTC. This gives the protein CASSLDTVYGYTF.

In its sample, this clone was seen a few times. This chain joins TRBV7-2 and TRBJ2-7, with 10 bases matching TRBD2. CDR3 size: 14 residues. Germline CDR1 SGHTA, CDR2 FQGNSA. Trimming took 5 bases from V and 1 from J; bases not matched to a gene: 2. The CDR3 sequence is CASSRTSGSYEQYF. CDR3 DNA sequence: TGTGCCAGCAGCCGGACTAGCGGTTCCTACGAGCAGTACTTC.

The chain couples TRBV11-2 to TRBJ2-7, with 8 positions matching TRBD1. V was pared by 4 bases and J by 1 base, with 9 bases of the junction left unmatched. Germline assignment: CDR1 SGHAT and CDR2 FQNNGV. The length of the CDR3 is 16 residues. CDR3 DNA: TGTGCCAGCAGCTCCCCCCGGGGACAGGAATCCTACGAGCAGTACTTC. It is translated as CASSSPRGQESYEQYF.

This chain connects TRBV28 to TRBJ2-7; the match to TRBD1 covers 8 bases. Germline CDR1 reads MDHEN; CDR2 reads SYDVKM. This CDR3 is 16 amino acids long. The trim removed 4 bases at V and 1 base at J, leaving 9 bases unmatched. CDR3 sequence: CASSSPGQGWSYEQYF. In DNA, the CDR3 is TGTGCCAGCAGTTCACCAGGACAGGGATGGTCCTACGAGCAGTACTTC.